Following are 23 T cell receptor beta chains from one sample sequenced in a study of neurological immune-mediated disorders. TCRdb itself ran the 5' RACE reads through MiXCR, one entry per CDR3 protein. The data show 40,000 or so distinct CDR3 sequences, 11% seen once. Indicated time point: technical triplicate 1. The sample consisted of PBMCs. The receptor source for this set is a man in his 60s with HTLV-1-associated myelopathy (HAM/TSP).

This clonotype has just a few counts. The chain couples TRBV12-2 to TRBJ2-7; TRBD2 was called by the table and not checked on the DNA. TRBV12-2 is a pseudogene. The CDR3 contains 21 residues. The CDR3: CASRLRELGLAGEIASYEQYF. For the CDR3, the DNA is TGTGCAAGTCGGCTCAGGGAACTCGGACTAGCGGGAGAGATCGCCTCCTACGAGCAGTACTTC.

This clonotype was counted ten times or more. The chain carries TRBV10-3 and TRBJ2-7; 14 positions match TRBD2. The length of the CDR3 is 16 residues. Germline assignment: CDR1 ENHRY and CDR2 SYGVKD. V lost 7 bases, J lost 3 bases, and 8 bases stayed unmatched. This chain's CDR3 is CAITSGLAGAGYEQYF. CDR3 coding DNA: TGTGCCATCACCTCGGGACTAGCGGGAGCGGGCTACGAGCAGTACTTC.

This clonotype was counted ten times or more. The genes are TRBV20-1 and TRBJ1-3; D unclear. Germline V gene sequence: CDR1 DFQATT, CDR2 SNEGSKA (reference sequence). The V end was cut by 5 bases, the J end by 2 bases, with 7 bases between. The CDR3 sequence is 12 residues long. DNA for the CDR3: TGCAGTGCTGCAGCGACTGGAAACACCATATATTTT. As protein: CSAAATGNTIYF.

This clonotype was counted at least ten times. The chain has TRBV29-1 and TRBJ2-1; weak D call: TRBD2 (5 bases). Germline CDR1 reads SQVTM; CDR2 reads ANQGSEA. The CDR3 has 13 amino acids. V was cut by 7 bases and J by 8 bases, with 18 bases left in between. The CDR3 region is CSAPSNSAHEQFF. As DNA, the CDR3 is TGCAGCGCGCCCTCCAATAGCGCCCATGAGCAGTTCTTC.

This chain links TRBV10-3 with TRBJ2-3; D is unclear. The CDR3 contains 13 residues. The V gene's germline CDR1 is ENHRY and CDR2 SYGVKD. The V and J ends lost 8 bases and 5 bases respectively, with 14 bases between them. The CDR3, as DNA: TGTGCCATCTGTTACGACTCCAGAGATACGCAGTATTTT. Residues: CAICYDSRDTQYF.

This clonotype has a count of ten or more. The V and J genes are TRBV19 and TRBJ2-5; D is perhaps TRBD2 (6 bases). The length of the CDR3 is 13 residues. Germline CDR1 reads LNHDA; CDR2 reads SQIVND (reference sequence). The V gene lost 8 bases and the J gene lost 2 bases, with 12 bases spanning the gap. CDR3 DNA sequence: TGTGCCAGTCGAGAGCGGGTGCAAGAGACCCAGTACTTC. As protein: CASRERVQETQYF. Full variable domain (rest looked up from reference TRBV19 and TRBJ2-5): DGGITQSPKYLFRKEGQNVTLSCEQNLNHDAMYWYRQDPGQGLRLIYYSQIVNDFQKGDIAEGYSVSREKKESFPLTVTSAQKNPTAFYLCASRERVQETQYFGPGTRLLVL.

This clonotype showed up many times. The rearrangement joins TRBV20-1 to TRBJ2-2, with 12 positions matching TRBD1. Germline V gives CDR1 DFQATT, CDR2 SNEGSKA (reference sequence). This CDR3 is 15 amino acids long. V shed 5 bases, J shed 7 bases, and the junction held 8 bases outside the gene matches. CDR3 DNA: TGCAGTGCTTTGCGGGGACAGGGGGCTAGCGGGGAGCTGTTTTTT. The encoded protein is CSALRGQGASGELFF.

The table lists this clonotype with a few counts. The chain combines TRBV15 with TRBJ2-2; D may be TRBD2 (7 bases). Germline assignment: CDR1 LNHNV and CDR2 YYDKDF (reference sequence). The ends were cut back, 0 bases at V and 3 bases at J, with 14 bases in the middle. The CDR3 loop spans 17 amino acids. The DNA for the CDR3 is TGTGCCACCAGCAGAGATCGGGGGGCAATAGACACCGGGGAGCTGTTTTTT. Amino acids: CATSRDRGAIDTGELFF.

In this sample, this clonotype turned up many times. The CDR3: CASSLLAGGAGELFF. The CDR3 nucleotides read TGTGCCAGCAGTTTACTAGCGGGAGGGGCCGGGGAGCTGTTTTTT. The chain employs TRBV6-5 and TRBJ2-2; 13 bases agree with TRBD2. Germline CDR1 reads MNHEY; CDR2 reads SVGAGI. This CDR3 is 15 amino acids long. The J segment lost 6 bases and the V segment lost 4 bases, leaving 2 bases of the junction unmatched.

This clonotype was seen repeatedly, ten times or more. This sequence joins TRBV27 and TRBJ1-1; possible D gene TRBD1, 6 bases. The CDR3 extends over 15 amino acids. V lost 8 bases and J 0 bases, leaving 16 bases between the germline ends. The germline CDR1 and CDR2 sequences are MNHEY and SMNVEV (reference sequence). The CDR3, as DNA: TGTGCCAGCGTGCGGGGGCCCTACTTGAACACTGAAGCTTTCTTT. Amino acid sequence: CASVRGPYLNTEAFF.

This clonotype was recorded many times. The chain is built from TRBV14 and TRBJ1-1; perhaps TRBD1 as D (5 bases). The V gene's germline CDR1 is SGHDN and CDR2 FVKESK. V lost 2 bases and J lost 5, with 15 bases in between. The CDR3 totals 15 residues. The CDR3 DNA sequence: TGTGCCAGCAGCCAAAATGAGGGGATGTATACTGAAGCTTTCTTT. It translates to CASSQNEGMYTEAFF.

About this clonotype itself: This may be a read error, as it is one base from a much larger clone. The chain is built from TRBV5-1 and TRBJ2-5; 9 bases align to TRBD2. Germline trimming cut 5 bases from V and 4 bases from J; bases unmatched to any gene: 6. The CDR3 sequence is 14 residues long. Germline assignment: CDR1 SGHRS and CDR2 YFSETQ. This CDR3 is CASSSGSNRETQYF. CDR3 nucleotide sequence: TGCGCCAGCAGTAGCGGGAGTAACCGAGAGACCCAGTACTTC.

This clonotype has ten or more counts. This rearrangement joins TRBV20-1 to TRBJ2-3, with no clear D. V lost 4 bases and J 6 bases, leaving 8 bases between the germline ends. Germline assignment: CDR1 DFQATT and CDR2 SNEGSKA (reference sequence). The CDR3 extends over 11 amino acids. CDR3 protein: CSANPGDTQYF. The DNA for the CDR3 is TGCAGTGCTAATCCCGGGGATACGCAGTATTTT.

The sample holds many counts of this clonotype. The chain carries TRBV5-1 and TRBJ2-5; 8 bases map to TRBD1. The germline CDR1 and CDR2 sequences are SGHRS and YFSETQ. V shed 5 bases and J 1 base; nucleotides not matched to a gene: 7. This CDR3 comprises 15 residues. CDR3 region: CASRRQGTVQETQYF. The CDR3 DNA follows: TGCGCCAGCAGGAGACAGGGGACGGTCCAAGAGACCCAGTACTTC.

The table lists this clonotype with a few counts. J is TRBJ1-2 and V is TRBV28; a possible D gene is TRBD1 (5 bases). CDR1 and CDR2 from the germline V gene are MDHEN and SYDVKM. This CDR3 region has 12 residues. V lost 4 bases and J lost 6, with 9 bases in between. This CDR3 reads CASSSGYNGYTF. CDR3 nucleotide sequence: TGTGCCAGCAGTTCAGGGTACAATGGCTACACCTTC.

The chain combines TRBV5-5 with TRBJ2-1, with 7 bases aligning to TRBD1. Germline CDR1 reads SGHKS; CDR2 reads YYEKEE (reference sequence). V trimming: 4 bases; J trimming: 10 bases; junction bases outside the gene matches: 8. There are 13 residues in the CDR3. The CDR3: CASSQRTGREQFF. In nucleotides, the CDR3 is TGTGCCAGCAGCCAGAGGACAGGAAGGGAGCAGTTCTTC.

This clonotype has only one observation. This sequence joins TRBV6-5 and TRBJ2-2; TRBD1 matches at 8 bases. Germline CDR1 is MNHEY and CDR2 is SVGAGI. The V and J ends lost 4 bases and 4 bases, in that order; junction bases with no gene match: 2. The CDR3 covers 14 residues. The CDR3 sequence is CASSFDRGTGELFF. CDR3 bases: TGTGCCAGCAGTTTCGACAGGGGCACCGGGGAGCTGTTTTTT.

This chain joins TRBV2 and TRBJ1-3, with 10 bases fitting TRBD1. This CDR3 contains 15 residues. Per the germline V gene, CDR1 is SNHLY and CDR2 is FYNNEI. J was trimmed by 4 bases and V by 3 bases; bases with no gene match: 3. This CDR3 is CASSEGQGTGNTIYF. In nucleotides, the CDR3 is TGTGCCAGCAGTGAGGGACAGGGGACGGGAAACACCATATATTTT.

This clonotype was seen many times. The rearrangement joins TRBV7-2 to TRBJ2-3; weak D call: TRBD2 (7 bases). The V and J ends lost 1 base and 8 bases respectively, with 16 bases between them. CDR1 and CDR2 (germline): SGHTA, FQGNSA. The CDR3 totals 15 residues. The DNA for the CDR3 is TGTGCCAGCAGCTTAGGGGGGGGCGGAGGAGTTACGCAGTATTTT. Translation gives CASSLGGGGGVTQYF. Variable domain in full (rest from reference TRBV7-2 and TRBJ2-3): GAGVSQSPSNKVTEKGKDVELRCDPISGHTALYWYRQSLGQGLEFLIYFQGNSAPDKSGLPSDRFSAERTGGSVSTLTIQRTQQEDSAVYLCASSLGGGGGVTQYFGPGTRLTVL.

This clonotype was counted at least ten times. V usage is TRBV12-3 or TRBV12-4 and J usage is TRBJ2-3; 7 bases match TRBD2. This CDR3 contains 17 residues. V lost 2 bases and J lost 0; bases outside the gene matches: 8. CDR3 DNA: TGTGCCAGCAGTTTACGGTCTAGCGGAGGGAGCACAGATACGCAGTATTTT. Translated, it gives CASSLRSSGGSTDTQYF.

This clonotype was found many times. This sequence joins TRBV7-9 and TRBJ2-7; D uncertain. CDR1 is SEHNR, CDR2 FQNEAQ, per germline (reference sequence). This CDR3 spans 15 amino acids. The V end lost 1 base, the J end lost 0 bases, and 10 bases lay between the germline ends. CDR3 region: CASSLVDGSSYEQYF. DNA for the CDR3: TGTGCCAGCAGCTTAGTGGACGGCAGCTCCTACGAGCAGTACTTC.

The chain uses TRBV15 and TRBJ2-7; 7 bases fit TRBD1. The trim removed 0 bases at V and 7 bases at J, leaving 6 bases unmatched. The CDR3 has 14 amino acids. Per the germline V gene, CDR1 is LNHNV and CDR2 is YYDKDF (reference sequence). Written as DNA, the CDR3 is TGTGCCACCAGCAGAGATAGGGGGCAGGGGGAGCAGTACTTC. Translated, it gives CATSRDRGQGEQYF.

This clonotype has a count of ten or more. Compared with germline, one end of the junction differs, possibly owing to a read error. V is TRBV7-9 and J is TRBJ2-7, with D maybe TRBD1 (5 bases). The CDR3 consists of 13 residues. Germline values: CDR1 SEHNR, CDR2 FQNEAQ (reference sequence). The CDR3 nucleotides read TGTGCCAGCAGCCCCAGGGATTCGTACGAGCACTACTTC. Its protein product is CASSPRDSYEHYF.